One T cell receptor (beta chain) is described in this entry. The data belong to a study of blood T cell repertoires in COVID-19. Overall study context: Spain, Italy and the United States supplied samples that represented acute and convalescent COVID-19. T cells, B-cell-depleted T cells, or PBMCs provided the cDNA or gDNA that served as material.

Per the study methods: Researchers report that nucleated cell counts were estimated from reference gene primer amplification. Some clones are missing from TCRdb's copy, which holds only in-frame ones; the method was immunoSEQ multiplex PCR. V and J calls and clone size come straight from that table; D and trimming were deduced from the DNA. The data hold about 250,000 clones, with roughly 87% observed a single time. The V segment lost 5 bases and the J segment 0 bases; nucleotides outside the gene matches: 12. CDR1 and CDR2 from the germline V gene are SEHNR and FQNEAQ (reference sequence). CDR3 size: 18 residues. Participant age was roughly 18 to 95 years, and participants resided in roughly 24 US areas.

The J gene is TRBJ1-3, the V gene TRBV7-9; 8 nucleotides match TRBD1. Sequencing was carried out using PBMCs or T cells enriched from blood (not recorded which). This TCR was sampled from a woman in her twenties or thirties with acute COVID-19. DNA for the CDR3: TGTGCCAGCAGCCCACCCAGACAGGGGTACCACTCTGGAAACACCATATATTTT. Protein: CASSPPRQGYHSGNTIYF.